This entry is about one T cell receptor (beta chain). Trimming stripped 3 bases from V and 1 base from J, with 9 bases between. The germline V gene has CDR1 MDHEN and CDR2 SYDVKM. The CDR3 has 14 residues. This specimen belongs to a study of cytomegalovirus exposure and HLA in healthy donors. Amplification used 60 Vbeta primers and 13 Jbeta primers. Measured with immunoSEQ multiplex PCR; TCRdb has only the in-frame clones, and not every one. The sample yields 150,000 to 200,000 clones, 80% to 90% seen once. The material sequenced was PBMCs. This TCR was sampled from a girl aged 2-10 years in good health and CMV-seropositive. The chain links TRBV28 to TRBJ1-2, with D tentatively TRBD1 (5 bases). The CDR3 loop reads CASSLGTVNYGYTF. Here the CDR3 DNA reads TGTGCCAGCAGTTTGGGGACTGTTAACTATGGCTACACCTTC.